One sample yielded the 18 T cell receptor beta chains listed below, sequenced in a study of blood T cell repertoires in COVID-19. Profiled with immunoSEQ multiplex PCR; TCRdb holds only in-frame clones, not every one. The profile covers roughly 87,000 clones, with around 81% appearing a single time and approximately 2.3% taken by the ten largest. The sample taken for sequencing was peripheral blood. The receptors derive from a woman aged 70 to 79 with acute or convalescent COVID-19.

The V call is TRBV9, the J call TRBJ2-2, with D uncertain. V lost 1 base to trimming and J lost 6 bases, with 4 bases between them. The CDR3 is made up of 12 amino acids. Germline V gene lookup returns CDR1 SGDLS and CDR2 YYNGEE. The CDR3 DNA reads as TGTGCCAGCAGCGTATCAGCCGGGGAGCTGTTTTTT. This gives the protein CASSVSAGELFF.

This sequence joins TRBV10-3 and TRBJ1-5, with D perhaps matching TRBD1 (5 bases). Germline V gene data show CDR1 as ENHRY and CDR2 as SYGVKD. The V gene lost 3 bases and the J gene lost 3 bases, with 9 bases spanning the gap. There are 14 residues in the CDR3. CDR3 sequence: CAISDDRYNQPQHF. In DNA form, the CDR3 reads TGTGCCATCAGTGACGACAGATACAATCAGCCCCAGCATTTT.

The chain combines TRBV7-8 with TRBJ1-1, with D possibly matching TRBD1 (5 bases). V lost 5 bases, J lost 4 bases, and 11 bases lay in between. The CDR3 has 13 residues. CDR1 and CDR2 from the germline V gene are SGHVS and FQNEAQ. CDR3 region: CASSAARATEAFF. CDR3 DNA: TGTGCCAGCAGCGCGGCCAGGGCCACTGAAGCTTTCTTT.

The genes are TRBV7-2 and TRBJ2-6; D is uncertain. This CDR3 has 14 residues. Germline V gene data show CDR1 as SGHTA and CDR2 as FQGNSA. Deletions cut 6 bases from V and 1 base from J, with 7 bases between. In nucleotides, the CDR3 is TGTGCCAGCAGATGGAGTTCTGGGGCCAACGTCCTGACTTTC. Translation: CASRWSSGANVLTF.

This clone was found once. The chain links TRBV3-1 (or the pseudogene TRBV3-2) to TRBJ1-1, with D possibly matching TRBD1 (6 bases). V was clipped by 1 base and J by 6 bases, with 15 bases between them. The CDR3 contains 15 residues. Germline V lookup: CDR1 LGHDT, CDR2 YNNKEL (reference sequence). CDR3 protein: CASSQVGGLGAEAFF. CDR3 DNA sequence: TGTGCCAGCAGCCAAGTCGGGGGGCTCGGGGCTGAAGCTTTCTTT.

This rearrangement joins TRBV5-1 to TRBJ1-1; 9 nucleotides match TRBD1. Germline V CDR1 and CDR2: SGHRS, YFSETQ. The ends lost 4 bases at V and 1 base at J; junction bases unmatched: 5. The CDR3 covers 15 residues. The DNA for the CDR3 is TGCGCCAGCAGCCAACAGACAGGGGGGAACACTGAAGCTTTCTTT. This encodes CASSQQTGGNTEAFF. Supplemented by reference TRBV5-1 and TRBJ1-1, the full variable domain reads KAGVTQTPRYLIKTRGQQVTLSCSPISGHRSVSWYQQTPGQGLQFLFEYFSETQRNKGNFPGRFSGRQFSNSRSEMNVSTLELGDSALYLCASSQQTGGNTEAFFGQGTRLTVV.

The rearrangement links TRBV15 to TRBJ1-2, with D possibly matching TRBD1 (6 bases). The CDR3 loop spans 15 amino acids. Germline CDR1 LNHNV, CDR2 YYDKDF (reference sequence). With 3 bases removed from V and 4 bases from J, the gap between germline ends came to 15 bases. The chain's CDR3 is CATSSSREGGYGYTF. CDR3 sequence (DNA): TGTGCCACCAGCAGCTCCCGGGAGGGGGGCTATGGCTACACCTTC.

This rearrangement joins TRBV30 to TRBJ2-3, with 14 bases identical to TRBD2. V gave up 5 bases and J gave up 4 bases; unmatched junction bases: 8. The germline gives CDR1 GTSNPN, CDR2 SVGIG (reference sequence). The CDR3 length is 16 residues. DNA of the CDR3: TGTGCCTGGGGGACTGGGACTAGCGGGGGCCCAGATACGCAGTATTTT. Its translation: CAWGTGTSGGPDTQYF.

This sequence joins TRBV7-9 and TRBJ2-7, with 7 bases aligning to TRBD1. The V gene's germline CDR1 is SEHNR and CDR2 FQNEAQ (reference sequence). CDR3 length equals 15 residues. J was trimmed by 0 bases and V by 6 bases; bases with no gene match: 8. The CDR3 loop reads CASRPPGQSSYEQYF. CDR3 sequence (DNA): TGTGCCAGCAGGCCTCCGGGACAGAGCTCCTACGAGCAGTACTTC. Supplemented by reference TRBV7-9 and TRBJ2-7, the full variable domain reads DTGVSQNPRHKITKRGQNVTFRCDPISEHNRLYWYRQTLGQGPEFLTYFQNEAQLEKSRLLSDRFSAERPKGSFSTLEIQRTEQGDSAMYLCASRPPGQSSYEQYFGPGTRLTVT.

This clone is a singleton in its sample. This rearrangement joins TRBV5-1 to TRBJ1-6; 8 bases align to TRBD1. This CDR3 has 15 residues. After removal of 4 bases from V and 6 bases from J, the junction contained 6 bases not matched to a gene. Germline-derived CDR1 and CDR2 are SGHRS and YFSETQ. The CDR3 bases are TGCGCCAGCAGCGCCGGGACAGGCGGTAATTCACCCCTCCACTTT. Protein sequence: CASSAGTGGNSPLHF.

V gene TRBV25-1 combines with J gene TRBJ1-4; the match to TRBD1 covers 12 bases. V trimming: 6 bases; J trimming: 8 bases; junction bases outside the gene matches: 10. CDR3 length equals 16 residues. Germline assignment: CDR1 MGHDK and CDR2 SYGVNS. DNA of the CDR3: TGTGCCAGCAGAGCCGGGACAGGGGGCTTTGGAGAAAAACTGTTTTTT. Protein product: CASRAGTGGFGEKLFF.

The chain carries TRBV5-6 and TRBJ1-6, with a tentative D call TRBD1 (5 bases). CDR3 length equals 16 residues. V lost 3 bases and J 8 bases, leaving 18 bases between the germline ends. The germline CDR1 and CDR2 sequences are SGHDT and YYEEEE. The CDR3 DNA sequence: TGTGCCAGCAGCTCACTGCATACAGGTCTCCATTCACCCCTCCACTTT. This translates into CASSSLHTGLHSPLHF.

CDR3 DNA sequence: TGTGCCAGCAGAGGACGGACAGCGAATTCACCCCTCCACTTT. It is translated as CASRGRTANSPLHF. The V call is TRBV3-1 (or the pseudogene TRBV3-2), the J call TRBJ1-6; weak D call: TRBD1 (6 bases). This CDR3 has 14 amino acids. V was trimmed by 6 bases and J by 7 bases, leaving 13 bases between them. Germline loops: CDR1 LGHDT, CDR2 YNNKEL (reference sequence).

As DNA, the CDR3 is TGTGCCAGCAGCCCGGCGGGCGAGGGGGAAGAGACCCAGTACTTC. It specifies CASSPAGEGEETQYF. This chain connects TRBV5-4 to TRBJ2-5; tentative D call: TRBD1 (6 bases). Germline lookup yields CDR1 SGHNT and CDR2 YYREEE (reference sequence). The V end lost 4 bases, the J end lost 3 bases, and 16 bases lay between the germline ends. The CDR3 runs to 15 residues.

This sequence joins TRBV6-5 and TRBJ1-1, with D unresolved. This CDR3 region has 13 residues. Germline CDR1 reads MNHEY; CDR2 reads SVGAGI. Here the CDR3 DNA reads TGTGCGAAGCTTGAGACTAGAACTGGTGAAGCTTTCTTT. Its translation is CAKLETRTGEAFF.

The chain has TRBV6-5 and TRBJ1-1; D may be TRBD1 (6 bases). V lost 2 bases and J lost 1, with 14 bases in between. This CDR3 is built from 16 residues. In germline, CDR1 is MNHEY, CDR2 SVGAGI. CDR3 sequence (DNA): TGTGCCAGCAGTTACGATCGAGGGGGAAGGAACACTGAAGCTTTCTTT. As protein: CASSYDRGGRNTEAFF.

The rearrangement uses TRBV5-1 and TRBJ1-4, with TRBD1 matching over 8 bases. This CDR3 has 13 amino acids. Germline V lookup: CDR1 SGHRS, CDR2 YFSETQ. The V gene end was trimmed by 0 bases and the J gene end by 8 bases; junction bases not matched to a gene: 0. CDR3 sequence: CASSLGQGEKLFF. CDR3 nucleotides: TGCGCCAGCAGCTTGGGACAGGGGGAAAAACTGTTTTTT.

The gene calls are TRBV12-5 and TRBJ1-6; D perhaps matches TRBD1 (6 bases). V dropped 6 bases and J dropped 2 bases, with 11 bases sitting between them. The germline gives CDR1 LGHNT, CDR2 FRNRAP. The CDR3 spans 15 residues. The CDR3 DNA is TGTGCTAGTGGCCGTGGGGGCCCCTATAATTCACCCCTCCACTTT. The encoded protein is CASGRGGPYNSPLHF.